This T cell receptor beta chain was recovered during a study of response to subunit inactivated influenza vaccine. Study conclusions and caveats: With each seasonal influenza vaccination, the authors suggested, few new T cells are recruited.

TCRdb itself ran the RT-PCR reads through MiXCR, one entry per CDR3 protein. The table has roughly 460,000 distinct CDR3 sequences, 11% seen once. Comment on this clonotype: Its antigen is unknown.

The CDR3 is 14 amino acids. The ends lost 3 bases at V and 8 bases at J; junction bases unmatched: 9. In germline, CDR1 is DFQATT, CDR2 SNEGSKA (reference sequence). This TCR was recovered from a man aged 50-59 years who received an inactivated influenza vaccine. Material: PBMCs from blood, obtained 45 days after vaccination. The J gene is TRBJ2-5, the V gene TRBV20-1, with TRBD1 matching 10 bases. The CDR3: CSASFRDRGSTQYF. As DNA, the CDR3 is TGCAGTGCTAGTTTCCGGGACAGGGGTTCTACCCAGTACTTC.